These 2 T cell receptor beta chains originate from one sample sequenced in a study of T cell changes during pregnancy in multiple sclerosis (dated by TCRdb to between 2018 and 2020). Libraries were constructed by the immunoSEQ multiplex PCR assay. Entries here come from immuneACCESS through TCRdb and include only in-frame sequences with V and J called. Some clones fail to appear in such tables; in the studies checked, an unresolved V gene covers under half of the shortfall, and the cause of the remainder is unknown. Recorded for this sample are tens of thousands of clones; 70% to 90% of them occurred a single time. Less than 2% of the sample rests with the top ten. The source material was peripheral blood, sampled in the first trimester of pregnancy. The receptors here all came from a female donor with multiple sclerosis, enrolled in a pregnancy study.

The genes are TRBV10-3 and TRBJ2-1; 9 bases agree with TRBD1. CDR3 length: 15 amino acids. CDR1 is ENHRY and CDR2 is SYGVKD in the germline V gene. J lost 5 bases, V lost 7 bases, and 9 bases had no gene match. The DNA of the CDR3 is TGTGCCATCAATAGGGGACAGGGTCTCGACAATGAGCAGTTCTTC. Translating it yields CAINRGQGLDNEQFF.

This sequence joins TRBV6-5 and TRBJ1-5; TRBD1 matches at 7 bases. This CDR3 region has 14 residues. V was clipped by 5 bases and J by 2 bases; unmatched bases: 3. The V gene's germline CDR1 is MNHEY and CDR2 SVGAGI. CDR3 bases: TGTGCCAGCAGTCAAGGGACAGGCAATCAGCCCCAGCATTTT. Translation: CASSQGTGNQPQHF.